Included here is one TCR beta chain sequence, with context. No antigen is known for it. One base away there is no much larger clone; base qualities are not given. This sample was taken from a study of cytomegalovirus exposure and HLA in healthy donors (dated by TCRdb to the late 2010s). In terms of the full investigation: In an earlier analysis of 550 to 750 of the donors, 250 to 350 Gb of sequence data and 117 million unique TCR beta sequences from 180 million or so T cells were reported. Roughly 310 gigabases of sequencing data and 78 million or so unique TCR sequences were included in an early release covering around 600 HLA-typed donors. Of the roughly 400 genotyped donors, about 84% fell in the genetic ancestry cluster associated with self-reported Caucasian donors. The study aimed to test whether signatures of past pathogen exposure could be identified by cataloging public T cell receptors. The T cell repertoires of several hundred subjects were profiled by immunosequencing and related to cytomegalovirus serostatus. In addition to the first cohort of 666 subjects, a separate validation cohort of 120 different subjects was used. To predict cytomegalovirus infection status, the study brought together high-throughput TCR immunosequencing, statistical association of individual TCRs with disease status, and machine learning. To study patterns of TCR occurrence, a later analysis re-analyzed previously published TCR beta repertoires from 700 or so donors and added high-resolution HLA genotyping. In the later analysis, no new phenotypic data were used to find candidate immune exposures; instead, reliance was placed on TCR beta sequences and their occurrence across donors. An earlier analysis of some 500 of the donors applied high-throughput TCR beta sequencing to assess whether each TCR beta V gene segment acted as functional or pseudogenic. Donor age, sex, ethnicity and CMV serostatus were compiled together with the repertoire data. A later genetic analysis took genome-wide SNP genotypes for 398 of the 666 donors and used that subset as a discovery cohort. Every discovery cohort repertoire had been produced on one sequencing platform. HLA typing covered class I and class II loci at four-digit resolution. The number of typed donors differed by locus: roughly 629-640 for A, B, C, DRB1 and DQB1; 522 for DQA1; some 590 for DPA1; and roughly 470 for DPB1. Several DR-DQ haplotypes were treated as single units for association and clustering because of strong linkage in the cohort. Across approximately 400 genotyped donors of the cohort, an average of roughly 200,000 unique TCR beta nucleotide sequences per donor were sequenced, and approximately 19% of those sequences were non-productive.

To prepare the library, the immunoSEQ multiplex PCR assay was applied. For the multiplex PCR, a mixture combining 60 forward primers for TCR Vbeta segments and 13 reverse primers for TCR Jbeta segments was used. A multiplex PCR assay on genomic DNA amplified the CDR3 region of rearranged TCR beta genes. On the Illumina HiSeq System, the amplified TCR beta libraries were sequenced as 87-base-pair reads. Per the original workflow: Across the 600 to 700 repertoires, a later analysis counted approximately 83 million unique TCR beta chains, around 10 million of which were shared by at least two donors. A nearest-neighbor algorithm error-corrected the raw reads and collapsed the reads into unique sequences, merging closely related sequences to remove PCR and sequencing errors. V, D and J gene segments were assigned by aligning CDR3 sequences to IMGT reference sequences. For a sequence to be retained, at least a six-nucleotide match to both a V gene segment and a J gene segment was required. A rearrangement counted as productive if the CDR3 had no stop codons and remained in frame with V and J, and every other rearrangement counted as non-productive. CDR3 was defined according to IMGT convention as the region running from the second conserved V-encoded cysteine to the conserved J-encoded phenylalanine. The earlier analysis of 450 to 750 of the donors excluded any sequence lacking an unambiguous match to a single V gene segment. In an earlier analysis of about 590 of the donors, a V segment was called functional when productive rearrangements were above 56.7%, and segregating when the standard deviation between donors exceeded 5%. A statistical classification framework was developed to diagnose cytomegalovirus status using the catalog of TCR beta chain sequences. In a later analysis, V and J genes were assigned by comparing TCR nucleotide sequences against IMGT/GENE-DB human TR gene sequences. In a later analysis, CDR3 sequences and most-parsimonious VDJ recombination scenarios were assigned using the TCRdist pipeline. In a later analysis, every TCR beta chain was defined by the combination of its CDR3 amino acid sequence and its V-gene family, and reads without a unique V-gene family were dropped. In a later analysis, around 650 highly shared, low-generation-probability nucleotide sequences were removed to address suspected cross-contamination and a sequencing artifact. In a later analysis, a clonal expansion index was calculated for each public chain from normalized within-repertoire ranks of inferred template counts. Generation probabilities in a later analysis came from a VDJ recombination model fitted to out-of-frame rearrangements, and those results were checked against IGoR. In a later analysis, hypergeometric tests were used to score TCR-TCR, TCR-HLA and TCR-CMV co-occurrence, with a repertoire-size bias correction applied to TCR pairs. In a later analysis, false discovery rates were estimated by permuting HLA or CMV assignments 20 times. In a later analysis, co-occurring TCRs were grouped using DBSCAN, with TCRdist sequence similarity added in when clustering inside HLA-allele-positive subsets. Co-occurrence clustering excluded repertoires with fewer than 30,000 or more than 120,000 public chains, plus five with anomalous nucleotide sharing. TCRdb obtained this table from immuneACCESS and retained in-frame rearrangements with V and J assigned. These tables miss some clones; where compared with another copy, unresolved V genes account for less than half of the shortfall, and the remainder is unexplained. V and J calls and clone size are given by that table; D and trimming were obtained from the DNA. The sample yields tens of thousands of clones; 70% to 85% were counted once. About 8.3% of the sample is taken by the ten largest.

The cohort comprised around 690 healthy bone marrow donors. All cohort members were sampled while nominally healthy, although unrecorded immune exposures were likely present. The donor was CMV seropositive and belonged to the group of over 250 seropositive cohort members. Each donor provided a peripheral blood sample, and peripheral blood mononuclear cells were used for TCR beta sequencing. Genomic DNA extraction from the blood cell samples was performed with the Qiagen DNeasy Blood Extraction Kit. Summary of the overall study and its limitations: The authors suggested that the approach could potentially be generalized to other disease states and immunological phenotypes. While some public TCRs were present in many individuals, most TCR sequences turned up only very rarely across donors. Specific HLA alleles were associated with around 18,000 TCR beta sequences at a false discovery rate of 0.05 in a later analysis. In an earlier analysis of roughly 560 of the donors, most TCR beta V segments were observed in productive rearrangements about 87% or about 30% of the time, broadly matching IMGT annotations. The presence/absence analyses assumed that sequencing depth was roughly uniform across donors, and that assumption may not be true. An association between a missense DCLRE1C variant and V-gene and J-gene trimming of TCR beta chains was found in a later genetic analysis and replicated in an independent cohort. A cluster of highly shared sequence variants was judged likely to represent a technical artifact of the sequencing pipeline. Because some donors lacked HLA typing at each locus, the association tests relied only on the typed subset. In both the original and validation cohorts, the classifier was reported to diagnose cytomegalovirus status with high specificity and sensitivity. In a later analysis, TCR association rates were found to vary across HLA loci, with the most associated TCRs seen for DRB1 alleles and the fewest for HLA-C alleles. Because counts were too low, approximately 18 rarely observed V segments, including chromosome 9 orphons, were excluded from the earlier analysis of fewer than 650 of the donors. Most CMV-associated TCR beta chains appeared to be HLA-restricted in a later analysis, and the HLA associations seemed to be driven largely by CMV exposure. In vitro tests confirmed that a few of the cytomegalovirus-associated TCR beta chains recognize cytomegalovirus antigens. A later analysis found that HLA-associated TCR beta chains were more clonally expanded and had lower generation probabilities than equally common non-associated chains. Correlated functional status among segregating V segments might reflect linkage disequilibrium, but an unknown experimental factor could not be ruled out. According to a later analysis, parvovirus B19, influenza, CMV and Epstein-Barr virus appeared linked to several top co-occurrence clusters. Only TCR beta chains were sequenced in this cohort, and the absence of alpha or paired-chain data limited detectable features. A further reported finding was that TCR beta sequences accurately predicted the HLA-A and HLA-B alleles for most subjects in the first cohort. Compared with the roughly 700-donor mean, donors in an Asian-associated ancestry cluster had fewer N-insertions in productive TCRs, according to a later genetic analysis. In the study, around 150 TCR beta chains were listed as associated with cytomegalovirus. Assigning TCR associations to individual alleles was difficult when HLA alleles, especially DR and DQ, strongly co-occurred. For the cohort, immune exposure information was limited to CMV serostatus.

Sequencing was done on a sample of PBMCs. The sequence derives from a man between 60 and 75 years old in good health and CMV-seropositive.

The nucleotide sequence reads as follows: TGTGCCAGCAGCTTGGCGGGGGACGGGCGCGGAATCAATTCACCCCTCCACTTT. Its coded protein is CASSLAGDGRGINSPLHF. This chain joins TRBV5-8 to TRBJ1-6; the D gene is perhaps TRBD1, on 5 matching bases. Taken from cysteine to phenylalanine, the CDR3 has 18 residues. Only the CDR3 portion is preserved as DNA: 54 bases, with reading frame beginning at the first base. V is cut by 0 bases and J by 7 bases, and the space between the germline ends is 20 bases. The germline V gene encodes CDR1 SGHTS and CDR2 YDEGEE.